This is a list of T cell receptor beta chains from one sample in a study of neoadjuvant anti-PD-1 for oral cavity cancer. Assay used: immunoSEQ multiplex PCR; TCRdb lists only in-frame clones, some missing. The table shows 55,000 to 75,000 clones, with about nine tenths occurring only once. Sequencing was performed on PBMCs, taken after nivolumab (anti-PD-1) treatment. All receptors derive from a person aged 35-79 years with oral cavity squamous cell carcinoma. Each CDR3 is given with its conserved first and last residue. D genes are given only for firm matches. The size field is filled for only some rows; it gives once, few, many or a size class.

.	.	TRBV27	TRBJ1-1	CASSFSGRDTEAFF	TGTGCCAGCAGTTTCTCAGGGAGGGACACTGAAGCTTTCTTT
TRBD2	.	TRBV2	TRBJ2-1	CASGGGAAGNEQFF	TGTGCCAGCGGCGGGGGTGCGGCCGGAAATGAGCAGTTCTTC
TRBD1	few	TRBV2	TRBJ1-6	CASPGQGDSPLHF	TGTGCCAGCCCGGGACAGGGGGATTCACCCCTCCACTTT
.	.	TRBV6-6	TRBJ1-2	CASSYSGGPQGYGYTF	TGTGCCAGCAGTTACTCCGGGGGTCCGCAGGGCTATGGCTACACCTTC
.	.	TRBV6-5	TRBJ1-2	CASSYEGGYTF	TGTGCCAGCAGTTACGAGGGTGGCTACACCTTC
.	.	TRBV6-1	TRBJ2-2	CASRHMGELFF	TGTGCCAGCCGTCATATGGGGGAGCTGTTTTTT
.	few	TRBV7-6	TRBJ2-7	CASSLGGETYEQYF	TGTGCCAGCAGCTTAGGTGGGGAAACCTACGAGCAGTACTTC
.	once	TRBV5-1	TRBJ1-1	CASSLAQGMNTEAFF	TGCGCCAGCAGCTTGGCCCAGGGCATGAACACTGAAGCTTTCTTT
.	.	TRBV4-2	TRBJ1-4	CASSQEYATNEKLFF	TGTGCCAGCAGCCAAGAATATGCAACTAATGAAAAACTGTTTTTT
.	.	TRBV11-2	TRBJ1-1	CASILQLGGLGGTEAFF	TGTGCCAGCATCTTACAGCTTGGAGGACTCGGGGGCACTGAAGCTTTCTTT
.	.	TRBV4-1	TRBJ1-5	CASSQDMVRARRNQPQHF	TGCGCCAGCAGCCAAGATATGGTACGAGCGAGGCGGAATCAGCCCCAGCATTTT
.	few	TRBV10-1	TRBJ2-1	CASNAGLDNEQFF	TGCGCCAGCAATGCGGGATTAGACAATGAGCAGTTCTTC
.	.	TRBV30	TRBJ2-5	CAWSGEAAQYF	TGTGCCTGGAGTGGGGAGGCGGCCCAGTACTTC
.	.	TRBV19	TRBJ1-6	CASSPPRTGPYNSPLHF	TGTGCCAGTAGTCCACCCCGGACGGGTCCCTATAATTCACCCCTCCACTTT
TRBD1	.	TRBV30	TRBJ2-2	CAWEGALSSGELFF	TGTGCCTGGGAGGGGGCCTTGTCTTCCGGGGAGCTGTTTTTT
TRBD1	few	TRBV28	TRBJ1-2	CASRGGQANYGYTF	TGTGCCAGCAGGGGGGGACAGGCTAACTATGGCTACACCTTC
.	.	TRBV2	TRBJ1-1	CASSKTSRSTEAFF	TGTGCCAGCAGTAAAACCTCAAGGTCCACTGAAGCTTTCTTT
TRBD2	once	TRBV2	TRBJ2-5	CASSEIKRDQGKLQETQYF	TGTGCCAGCAGTGAAATAAAGCGGGATCAAGGTAAACTACAAGAGACCCAGTACTTC
TRBD2	.	TRBV5-4	TRBJ2-1	CASTQRGRYNEQFF	TGTGCCAGCACGCAGCGGGGGAGATACAATGAGCAGTTCTTC
.	.	TRBV9	TRBJ2-7	CASSVGQGHEQYF	TGTGCCAGCAGCGTAGGCCAGGGCCACGAGCAGTACTTC
.	.	TRBV6-5	TRBJ1-2	CASSYARNYGYTF	TGTGCCAGCAGTTACGCCAGGAACTATGGCTACACCTTC
.	.	TRBV6-1	TRBJ2-1	CASSEFQNEQFF	TGTGCCAGCAGTGAGTTTCAAAATGAGCAGTTCTTC
.	.	TRBV7-7	TRBJ2-5	CASSPDGGRGETQYF	TGTGCCAGCAGCCCAGACGGGGGGCGAGGAGAGACCCAGTACTTC
.	.	TRBV2	TRBJ2-7	CASRERTVYEQYF	TGTGCCAGCAGGGAGCGGACAGTCTACGAGCAGTACTTC
TRBD2	.	TRBV5-1	TRBJ2-3	CASSLAGLAGSTSTDTQYF	TGCGCCAGCAGCTTGGCCGGACTAGCGGGATCGACTAGCACAGATACGCAGTATTTT
TRBD1	.	TRBV5-1	TRBJ1-3	CASSLVYRGSGNTIYF	TGCGCCAGCAGCTTGGTCTACAGGGGCTCTGGAAACACCATATATTTT
.	.	TRBV4-1	TRBJ2-3	CASSQRRGQGEADTQYF	TGCGCCAGCAGCCAAAGGAGGGGGCAGGGCGAGGCAGATACGCAGTATTTT
.	.	TRBV6-5	TRBJ1-2	CASRPGTSRGYTF	TGTGCCAGCAGACCTGGGACTTCCCGCGGCTACACCTTC
.	.	TRBV2	TRBJ1-5	CASSGPPGTVSNQPQHF	TGTGCCAGCAGTGGCCCCCCCGGGACGGTAAGCAATCAGCCCCAGCATTTT
.	few	TRBV5-1	TRBJ2-5	CASSLALAGGPQETQYF	TGCGCCAGCAGCTTGGCCTTAGCAGGAGGCCCTCAAGAGACCCAGTACTTC
.	.	TRBV5-1	TRBJ1-1	CASSSHREVTEAFF	TGCGCCAGCAGCTCCCACAGGGAGGTCACTGAAGCTTTCTTT
TRBD1	.	TRBV4-2	TRBJ1-2	CASSQDRTGERGYTF	TGTGCCAGCAGCCAAGATAGGACAGGGGAGCGTGGCTACACCTTC
TRBD2	.	TRBV6-4	TRBJ2-3	CASSSGLAETDTQYF	TGTGCCAGCAGTTCCGGACTAGCGGAGACAGATACGCAGTATTTT
TRBD1	.	TRBV10-2	TRBJ2-7	CASSETTGGEQYF	TGCGCCAGCAGTGAGACGACAGGGGGCGAGCAGTACTTC
.	.	TRBV7-2	TRBJ2-7	CASSRDLPTYEQYF	TGTGCCAGCAGCAGGGACTTGCCGACCTACGAGCAGTACTTC
.	few	TRBV4-2	TRBJ2-6	CASSQGRAGANVLTF	TGTGCCAGCAGCCAAGGGAGGGCCGGGGCCAACGTCCTGACTTTC
TRBD2	.	TRBV7-9	TRBJ2-3	CASSLVGTSITDTQYF	TGTGCCAGCAGCTTAGTGGGGACTAGCATCACAGATACGCAGTATTTT
.	.	TRBV2	TRBJ1-2	CASSEGRNYGYTF	TGTGCCAGCAGTGAGGGCAGAAACTATGGCTACACCTTC
TRBD1	few	TRBV2	TRBJ1-5	CATQDRASNQPQHF	TGTGCCACCCAGGACAGGGCAAGCAATCAGCCCCAGCATTTT
TRBD2	.	TRBV20-1	TRBJ2-1	CSASDGTSPFF	TGCAGTGCTTCAGATGGGACTAGCCCGTTCTTC
.	.	TRBV7-3	TRBJ2-5	CASSWRTGGETQYF	TGTGCCAGCAGCTGGAGGACAGGAGGGGAGACCCAGTACTTC
TRBD2	.	TRBV7-9	TRBJ2-3	CASSFSGAGDTQYF	TGTGCCAGCAGCTTTAGCGGGGCAGGGGATACGCAGTATTTT
.	.	TRBV5-4	TRBJ1-1	CASSLGVEAFF	TGTGCCAGCAGCTTAGGTGTAGAAGCTTTCTTT
.	.	TRBV2	TRBJ2-7	CASTSAPDYEQYF	TGTGCCAGCACGAGCGCCCCCGACTACGAGCAGTACTTC
TRBD1	.	TRBV7-2	TRBJ1-2	CASRRTGIYGYTF	TGTGCCAGCAGGAGGACAGGGATCTATGGCTACACCTTC
.	.	TRBV7-9	TRBJ1-2	CASSLSPGRRSFYGYTF	TGTGCCAGCAGCTTATCCCCTGGTCGGCGCAGCTTCTATGGCTACACCTTC
TRBD1	.	TRBV7-2	TRBJ1-3	CASSPREGADGNTIYF	TGTGCCAGCAGCCCTCGGGAGGGGGCTGATGGAAACACCATATATTTT
.	.	TRBV7-6	TRBJ2-5	CASSFVGGSETQYF	TGTGCCAGCAGCTTCGTTGGGGGTTCAGAGACCCAGTACTTC
.	.	TRBV7-2	TRBJ2-2	CASSPPGAWGTGELFF	TGTGCCAGCAGCCCCCCAGGGGCTTGGGGCACCGGGGAGCTGTTTTTT
TRBD1	.	TRBV5-4	TRBJ2-3	CASSFPGTGITDTQYF	TGTGCCAGCAGCTTCCCCGGGACAGGGATCACAGATACGCAGTATTTT
TRBD2	once	TRBV9	TRBJ2-3	CASSPAGGGGTDTQYF	TGTGCCAGCAGCCCCGCGGGAGGGGGGGGCACAGATACGCAGTATTTT
TRBD2	.	TRBV30	TRBJ2-1	CAWSALGLAYNEQFF	TGTGCCTGGAGTGCCCTGGGACTAGCCTACAATGAGCAGTTCTTC
.	.	TRBV7-8	TRBJ1-2	CASSLEGREGTF	TGTGCCAGCAGCTTAGAGGGCAGGGAGGGCACCTTC
.	.	TRBV5-3	TRBJ1-1	CASRGVPHQNTEAFF	TGTGCCTCGAGGGGGGTTCCCCATCAAAACACTGAAGCTTTCTTT
.	.	TRBV7-2	TRBJ2-1	CASSLDHATYNEQFF	TGTGCCAGCAGCCTGGACCATGCCACCTACAATGAGCAGTTCTTC
TRBD2	.	TRBV4-1	TRBJ2-7	CASSRTVLRGALEQYF	TGCGCCAGCAGCCGTACAGTATTGCGGGGGGCCCTCGAGCAGTACTTC
TRBD2	.	TRBV4-1	TRBJ2-7	CASSQVGRKAGEQYF	TGCGCCAGCAGCCAAGTTGGCAGAAAAGCGGGAGAGCAGTACTTC
TRBD1	.	TRBV7-8	TRBJ2-7	CASSLDQGVHEQYF	TGTGCCAGCAGCTTAGACCAGGGGGTCCACGAGCAGTACTTC
.	once	TRBV27	TRBJ1-5	CASSLGWGWQPQHF	TGTGCCAGCAGTTTAGGGTGGGGATGGCAGCCCCAGCATTTT